The 3 T cell receptor beta chains presented below share a single source sample, sequenced in a study of control samples from healthy donors and cancer patients. TCRdb's table, derived via immunoSEQ multiplex PCR, lists solely in-frame clones and lacks some. The sample yields roughly 63,000 clones, 92% seen once. The specimen was PBMCs. These receptors were taken from a middle-aged man with colorectal cancer.

The chain uses TRBV9 and TRBJ2-2; TRBD2 matches 9 bases. Germline CDR1 and CDR2: SGDLS and YYNGEE. V trimming: 0 bases; J trimming: 7 bases; junction bases outside the gene matches: 4. CDR3 length: 15 amino acids. Written as DNA, the CDR3 is TGTGCCAGCAGCGTAGAAGCGGGGGGTTTCGGGGAGCTGTTTTTT. This encodes CASSVEAGGFGELFF. Full variable domain (outside the CDR3, taken from reference TRBV9 and TRBJ2-2): DSGVTQTPKHLITATGQRVTLRCSPRSGDLSVYWYQQSLDQGLQFLIQYYNGEERAKGNILERFSAQQFPDLHSELNLSSLELGDSALYFCASSVEAGGFGELFFGEGSRLTVL.

The chain has TRBV7-9 and TRBJ1-1; the D gene is possibly TRBD1 (6 bases). Looked up from germline, CDR1 is SEHNR and CDR2 is FQNEAQ (reference sequence). Deletions cut 4 bases from V and 0 bases from J, with 9 bases between. CDR3 size: 14 residues. CDR3 bases: TGTGCCAGCAGCTCGGACAGAATGAACACTGAAGCTTTCTTT. This translates into CASSSDRMNTEAFF.

This chain connects TRBV2 to TRBJ1-6; D is perhaps TRBD1 (6 bases). CDR1 and CDR2 (germline): SNHLY, FYNNEI. Trimming removed 2 bases from V and 7 bases from J, with 9 bases in between. This CDR3 contains 14 residues. This CDR3 reads CASSETTGNSPLHF. Written as DNA, the CDR3 is TGTGCCAGCAGTGAAACTACAGGGAATTCACCCCTCCACTTT.